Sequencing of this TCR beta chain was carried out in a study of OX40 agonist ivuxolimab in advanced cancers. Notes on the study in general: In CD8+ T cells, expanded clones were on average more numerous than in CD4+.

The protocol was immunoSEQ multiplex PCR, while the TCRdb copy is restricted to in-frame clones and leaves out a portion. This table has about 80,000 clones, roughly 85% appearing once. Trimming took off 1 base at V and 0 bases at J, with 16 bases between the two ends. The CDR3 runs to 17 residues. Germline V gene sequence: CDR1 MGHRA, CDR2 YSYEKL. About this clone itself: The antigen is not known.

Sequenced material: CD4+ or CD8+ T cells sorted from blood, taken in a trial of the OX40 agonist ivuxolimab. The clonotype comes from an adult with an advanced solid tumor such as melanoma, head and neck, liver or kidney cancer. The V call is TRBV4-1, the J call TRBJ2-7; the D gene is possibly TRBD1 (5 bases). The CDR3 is CASSQGFSRGLSYEQYF. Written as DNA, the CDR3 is TGCGCCAGCAGCCAAGGTTTTTCTAGGGGCCTCTCCTACGAGCAGTACTTC.